The 8 T cell receptor beta chains below were found in one sample sequenced in a study of T cells after yellow fever vaccination. TCRdb processed the 5' RACE reads anew with MiXCR; each CDR3 protein has one entry. This sample carries some 300,000 distinct CDR3 sequences, about 10% of them seen once, and the ten largest clones take about 3.3%. The starting material was CD4+ T cells sorted from PBMCs, obtained 45 days after the yellow fever booster vaccination. The receptors were sampled from a man between 18 and 29 years old who received the YFV17D yellow fever vaccine.

This clonotype was recorded a few times. This chain joins TRBV6-2 or TRBV6-3 and TRBJ2-7; possibly TRBD2 for D (5 bases). The CDR3 sequence is 13 residues long. The V and J ends lost 0 bases and 7 bases respectively, with 10 bases between them. Germline lookup yields CDR1 MNHEY and CDR2 SVGEGT. The CDR3 sequence is CASSYSGSSEQYV. The CDR3 nucleotides are TGTGCCAGCAGTTACTCTGGGAGTTCTGAGCAGTACGTC.

This clonotype turned up a few times. The V call is TRBV4-3, the J call TRBJ2-5; 7 positions agree with TRBD2. The V gene's germline CDR1 is LGHNA and CDR2 YSLEER. CDR3 length equals 16 residues. The V and J ends lost 1 base and 5 bases, in that order; junction bases with no gene match: 10. CDR3: CASSQGSGTNLETQYF. In nucleotides, the CDR3 is TGCGCCAGCAGCCAAGGGTCCGGGACTAACTTGGAGACCCAGTACTTC.

The V and J genes are TRBV4-3 and TRBJ1-3; D gene uncertain. Trimming took off 0 bases at V and 0 bases at J, with 9 bases between the two ends. CDR3 length: 16 amino acids. Germline V gene lookup returns CDR1 LGHNA and CDR2 YSLEER. The CDR3 region is CASSQDAVLSGNTIYF. The CDR3 nucleotides read TGCGCCAGCAGCCAAGATGCCGTCCTCTCTGGAAACACCATATATTTT.

V usage is TRBV5-1 and J usage is TRBJ1-6; D is ambiguous. Germline loops: CDR1 SGHRS, CDR2 YFSETQ. The germline V and J ends were trimmed by 4 bases and 10 bases, with 12 bases remaining between them. CDR3 length: 13 residues. The CDR3 protein is CASSEAGGSPLHF. CDR3 bases: TGCGCCAGCAGCGAGGCTGGCGGGTCACCCCTCCACTTT.

V is TRBV7-2 and J is TRBJ2-5; 11 bases fit TRBD2. V shed 3 bases, J shed 2 bases, and the junction held 2 bases outside the gene matches. Per germline, CDR1 SGHTA and CDR2 FQGNSA. This CDR3 contains 15 residues. CDR3 in DNA: TGTGCCAGCAGCTTCTCTAGCGGGGGGCAAGAGACCCAGTACTTC. Amino acids: CASSFSSGGQETQYF.

This clonotype was found a few times. The rearrangement uses TRBV4-1 and TRBJ1-6; D may be TRBD1 (5 bases). CDR1 and CDR2 (germline): MGHRA, YSYEKL. Trimming left V 1 base short and J 9 bases short, with 10 bases between. This CDR3 has 14 residues. For the CDR3, the DNA is TGCGCCAGCAGCCAAGGTTTAGGGGTTTCACCCCTCCACTTT. Translating it yields CASSQGLGVSPLHF.

The rearrangement uses TRBV6-2 or TRBV6-3 and TRBJ1-3; D call uncertain. The CDR3 loop spans 12 amino acids. V was trimmed by 9 bases and J by 0 bases, leaving 6 bases between them. From germline, CDR1 is MNHEY and CDR2 SVGEGT. CDR3: CASRISGNTIYF. The CDR3 DNA follows: TGTGCCAGTAGGATCTCTGGAAACACCATATATTTT.

The V and J genes are TRBV20-1 and TRBJ1-2, with 7 bases lining up with TRBD1. The V gene's germline CDR1 is DFQATT and CDR2 SNEGSKA (reference sequence). With 6 bases clipped from V and 7 bases from J, the junction kept 8 bases outside the gene matches. The length of the CDR3 is 12 residues. The CDR3 reads CSAPRGIGGYTF. CDR3 DNA sequence: TGCAGTGCCCCCAGGGGGATCGGTGGCTACACCTTC.